The 27 T cell receptor beta chains given below trace back to one sample, sequenced in a study of cytomegalovirus exposure and HLA in healthy donors. 60 Vbeta and 13 Jbeta primers were used in PCR. Sequencing used immunoSEQ multiplex PCR; TCRdb keeps in-frame clones, though not all of them. Recorded here are roughly 71,000 clones; the top ten clones represent roughly 5.2%. The sequenced material came from PBMCs. These receptors all come from a woman between 40 and 55 years old in good health and CMV-seropositive.

The V call is TRBV2, the J call TRBJ2-7; a possible D gene is TRBD2 (6 bases). V shed 6 bases and J shed 4 bases, with 28 bases lying between them. Per the germline V gene, CDR1 is SNHLY and CDR2 is FYNNEI. The CDR3 spans 18 residues. DNA of the CDR3: TGTGCCAGCAGGGCCAGCCTTGAGGGTGGGAGGACATCTTACGAGCAGTACTTC. Translating gives CASRASLEGGRTSYEQYF.

The chain uses TRBV7-6 and TRBJ1-1; tentatively, D is TRBD1 (5 bases). Germline V lookup: CDR1 SGHVS, CDR2 FNYEAQ. CDR3 length: 13 amino acids. V shed 5 bases and J shed 4 bases, with 11 bases lying between them. The CDR3 DNA reads TGTGCCAGCAGCGCAGGAGGGACCACTGAAGCTTTCTTT. Its protein product is CASSAGGTTEAFF. Full variable domain (remainder filled in from reference TRBV7-6 and TRBJ1-1): GAGVSQSPRYKVTKRGQDVALRCDPISGHVSLYWYRQALGQGPEFLTYFNYEAQQDKSGLPNDRFSAERPEGSISTLTIQRTEQRDSAMYRCASSAGGTTEAFFGQGTRLTVV.

This chain joins TRBV29-1 and TRBJ2-7; maybe TRBD1 (7 bases). Germline loops: CDR1 SQVTM, CDR2 ANQGSEA. This CDR3 is 12 amino acids long. With 2 bases removed from V and 6 bases from J, the gap between germline ends came to 11 bases. DNA of the CDR3: TGCAGCGTTGAACAGGGGGGATTCGAGCAGTACTTC. Translated: CSVEQGGFEQYF.

V usage is TRBV4-1 and J usage is TRBJ1-5; D call uncertain. This CDR3 region has 16 residues. Trimming pared 0 bases from V and 0 bases from J, leaving 9 bases between. Per germline, CDR1 MGHRA and CDR2 YSYEKL. CDR3 nucleotides: TGCGCCAGCAGCCAAGAAGGAGGGCTTAGCAATCAGCCCCAGCATTTT. Its protein product is CASSQEGGLSNQPQHF.

V gene TRBV6-1 combines with J gene TRBJ2-7, with D tentatively TRBD1 (6 bases). The V end lost 10 bases, the J end lost 5 bases, and 18 bases lay between the germline ends. The CDR3 sequence is 13 residues long. Germline lookup yields CDR1 MNHNS and CDR2 SASEGT. CDR3 loop: CATSRTVKDEQYF. The CDR3, as DNA: TGTGCCACCTCGAGGACAGTGAAGGACGAGCAGTACTTC.

The V and J genes are TRBV29-1 and TRBJ2-7, with a possible D match to TRBD2 (6 bases). CDR1 and CDR2 (germline): SQVTM, ANQGSEA. V lost 0 bases and J lost 5, with 8 bases in between. This CDR3 has 12 amino acids. CDR3 loop: CSVEDRGDEQYF. The CDR3 DNA sequence: TGCAGCGTTGAAGACCGCGGGGACGAGCAGTACTTC.

This chain links TRBV27 with TRBJ2-2, with TRBD2 as a possible D gene (6 bases). The CDR3 consists of 12 residues. The germline V gene has CDR1 MNHEY and CDR2 SMNVEV (reference sequence). Trimming removed 10 bases from V and 5 bases from J, with 11 bases in between. The CDR3 here is CATKAGTGELFF. CDR3 DNA: TGTGCCACCAAGGCGGGGACCGGGGAGCTGTTTTTT.

The chain couples TRBV28 to TRBJ1-2, with a possible D match to TRBD1 (5 bases). V lost 6 bases to trimming and J lost 6 bases, with 17 bases between them. Per germline, CDR1 MDHEN and CDR2 SYDVKM. CDR3 length equals 14 residues. In DNA form, the CDR3 reads TGTGCCAGCAGCGTGGGCGGGGCAGCCAATGGCTACACCTTC. It translates to CASSVGGAANGYTF.

This chain joins TRBV5-4 and TRBJ2-7; 8 bases are shared with TRBD1. V trimming: 7 bases; J trimming: 3 bases; junction bases outside the gene matches: 6. This CDR3 has 13 amino acids. CDR1 and CDR2 (germline): SGHNT, YYREEE (reference sequence). DNA of the CDR3: TGTGCCAGCTCACGGGACAGGTACTACGAGCAGTACTTC. Amino acids: CASSRDRYYEQYF.

The J gene is TRBJ1-2, the V gene TRBV7-6, with D tentatively TRBD1 (5 bases). Germline V gene data show CDR1 as SGHVS and CDR2 as FNYEAQ. The CDR3 has 14 amino acids. V was cut by 5 bases and J by 8 bases, with 18 bases left in between. The CDR3 coding sequence is TGTGCCAGCAGCGGCCAAACGGGGGGGGGAGGCTACACCTTC. It specifies CASSGQTGGGGYTF.

This chain links TRBV6-5 with TRBJ2-2; possible D gene TRBD1, 6 bases. V shed 5 bases and J shed 2 bases, with 12 bases lying between them. The CDR3 contains 15 residues. The V gene's germline CDR1 is MNHEY and CDR2 SVGAGI. The CDR3 spells CASSKGQINTGELFF. The CDR3 DNA is TGTGCCAGCAGTAAGGGACAAATAAACACCGGGGAGCTGTTTTTT.

This chain connects TRBV4-1 to TRBJ1-2, with D perhaps TRBD1 (6 bases). Between the trimmed V and J ends, which lost 3 bases and 8 bases, there was a span of 13 bases. The CDR3 extends over 13 amino acids. CDR1 is MGHRA, CDR2 YSYEKL, per germline. The CDR3, as DNA: TGCGCCAGCAGCCAGGCAGGGGTGAGCGGCTACACCTTC. This encodes CASSQAGVSGYTF.

The chain uses TRBV18 and TRBJ2-3; 8 nucleotides line up with TRBD1. V gave up 0 bases and J gave up 2 bases; unmatched junction bases: 4. The CDR3 sequence is 16 residues long. CDR1 and CDR2 from the germline V gene are KGHSH and LQKENI. CDR3 sequence: CASSPPRQGITDTQYF. DNA for the CDR3: TGTGCCAGCTCACCACCGCGACAGGGGATCACAGATACGCAGTATTTT.

The gene calls are TRBV6-6 and TRBJ1-1; D is undetermined. Germline V gives CDR1 MNHNY, CDR2 SVGAGI (reference sequence). Trimming left V 4 bases short and J 3 bases short, with 9 bases between. The CDR3 covers 13 residues. The CDR3 nucleotides are TGTGCCAGCAGTTTCGGTATGGACACTGAAGCTTTCTTT. It is translated as CASSFGMDTEAFF.

J is TRBJ1-4 and V is TRBV7-8, with 8 bases lining up with TRBD1. The CDR3 sequence is 16 residues long. Germline V gives CDR1 SGHVS, CDR2 FQNEAQ. V was pared by 3 bases and J by 8 bases, with 11 bases of the junction left unmatched. The CDR3 DNA is TGTGCCAGCAGCTTCCAGACAGGGGAGAGTCGGGAAAAACTGTTTTTT. Translation: CASSFQTGESREKLFF.

V usage is TRBV9 and J usage is TRBJ2-2, with D tentatively TRBD1 (5 bases). Trimming left V 0 bases short and J 5 bases short, with 5 bases between. Per the germline V gene, CDR1 is SGDLS and CDR2 is YYNGEE. This CDR3 is built from 13 residues. The CDR3 loop reads CASSVAGTGELFF. For the CDR3, the DNA is TGTGCCAGCAGCGTAGCAGGGACCGGGGAGCTGTTTTTT.

V and J are TRBV18 and TRBJ2-1; D possibly corresponds to TRBD2 (5 bases). Trimming removed 4 bases at V and 8 bases at J, with 24 bases between. The germline gives CDR1 KGHSH, CDR2 LQKENI. The CDR3 runs 17 residues. The CDR3 sequence: CASSLGLEAYKWDEQFF. In nucleotides, the CDR3 is TGTGCCAGCTCACTCGGACTCGAAGCCTACAAATGGGATGAGCAGTTCTTC. The variable domain in full, with the rest retrieved from reference TRBV18 and TRBJ2-1, is NAGVMQNPRHLVRRRGQEARLRCSPMKGHSHVYWYRQLPEEGLKFMVYLQKENIIDESGMPKERFSAEFPKEGPSILRIQQVVRGDSAAYFCASSLGLEAYKWDEQFFGPGTRLTVL.

The chain is built from TRBV6-5 and TRBJ1-1; D is undetermined. Looked up from germline, CDR1 is MNHEY and CDR2 is SVGAGI. Trimming stripped 0 bases from V and 1 base from J, with 9 bases between. The CDR3 runs to 15 residues. CDR3: CASSYSRGSNTEAFF. The CDR3, as DNA: TGTGCCAGCAGTTACTCGCGGGGTTCGAACACTGAAGCTTTCTTT.

The chain uses TRBV5-6 and TRBJ1-1, with D possibly being TRBD1 (6 bases). The CDR3 totals 14 residues. CDR1 is SGHDT and CDR2 is YYEEEE in the germline V gene. V was trimmed by 3 bases and J by 0 bases, leaving 9 bases between them. CDR3 in DNA: TGTGCCAGCAGCTGGGGACATCTGAACACTGAAGCTTTCTTT. Its translation: CASSWGHLNTEAFF.

The J gene is TRBJ2-1, the V gene TRBV9; 8 bases fit TRBD2. This CDR3 has 16 residues. Germline CDR1 and CDR2: SGDLS and YYNGEE. After removal of 1 base from V and 4 bases from J, the junction contained 7 bases not matched to a gene. CDR3 region: CASSVSGSGVYNEQFF. The CDR3 DNA reads as TGTGCCAGCAGCGTATCAGGTAGCGGGGTATACAATGAGCAGTTCTTC.

The V call is TRBV28, the J call TRBJ1-1; 9 bases agree with TRBD1. From germline, CDR1 is MDHEN and CDR2 SYDVKM. Losses at the gene ends were 4 bases for V and 6 bases for J; bases not matched to a gene: 12. CDR3 length: 16 residues. The CDR3 loop is CASSSYRDRGRAEAFF. The CDR3 DNA reads as TGTGCCAGCAGTTCATACCGAGACAGGGGGAGAGCTGAAGCTTTCTTT. Supplemented by reference TRBV28 and TRBJ1-1, the full variable domain reads DVKVTQSSRYLVKRTGEKVFLECVQDMDHENMFWYRQDPGLGLRLIYFSYDVKMKEKGDIPEGYSVSREKKERFSLILESASTNQTSMYLCASSSYRDRGRAEAFFGQGTRLTVV.

The V gene is TRBV6-5, the J gene TRBJ1-5; D remains ambiguous. Per germline, CDR1 MNHEY and CDR2 SVGAGI. The length of the CDR3 is 14 residues. The V end lost 8 bases, the J end lost 0 bases, and 11 bases lay between the germline ends. CDR3: CASWTGDSNQPQHF. The CDR3 DNA reads as TGTGCCAGCTGGACTGGGGATAGCAATCAGCCCCAGCATTTT.

The chain is built from TRBV5-1 and TRBJ2-3; perhaps TRBD2 as D (6 bases). There are 15 residues in the CDR3. V was clipped by 3 bases and J by 2 bases, with 13 bases between them. Germline values: CDR1 SGHRS, CDR2 YFSETQ. For the CDR3, the DNA is TGCGCCAGCAGCTCGGGGGTGACCAACACAGATACGCAGTATTTT. Translated, it gives CASSSGVTNTDTQYF.

V usage is TRBV27 and J usage is TRBJ2-7, with 11 bases that match TRBD2. The CDR3 is made up of 14 amino acids. V lost 5 bases, J lost 2 bases, and 2 bases stayed unmatched. CDR1 is MNHEY and CDR2 is SMNVEV in the germline V gene (reference sequence). CDR3 sequence reads: CASSELAGAYEQYF. Here the CDR3 DNA reads TGTGCCAGCAGTGAACTAGCGGGGGCCTACGAGCAGTACTTC.

The chain carries TRBV30 and TRBJ2-7; 8 bases are a match to TRBD2. CDR1 and CDR2 from the germline V gene are GTSNPN and SVGIG (reference sequence). CDR3 length: 13 residues. V gave up 3 bases and J gave up 6 bases; unmatched junction bases: 7. This CDR3 is CAWRGERESEQYF. The CDR3, as DNA: TGTGCCTGGAGAGGGGAGCGGGAGTCCGAGCAGTACTTC.

The chain employs TRBV5-1 and TRBJ1-6; the D is unclear. Germline V lookup: CDR1 SGHRS, CDR2 YFSETQ. The CDR3 totals 18 residues. V was trimmed by 1 base and J by 5 bases, leaving 19 bases between them. The CDR3: CASSLSPAHRVNNSPLHF. The CDR3 nucleotides are TGCGCCAGCAGCTTGAGCCCCGCTCACCGGGTTAATAATTCACCCCTCCACTTT.

The chain recombines TRBV27 with TRBJ2-5; 7 bases align to TRBD1. The DNA matches TRBJ2-7 better at its end, which makes the J call doubtful. This CDR3 is 14 amino acids long. Germline V gene lookup returns CDR1 MNHEY and CDR2 SMNVEV (reference sequence). This CDR3 is CASIDNRGDGEQYF. CDR3 in DNA: TGTGCCAGCATTGACAACAGGGGAGATGGCGAGCAGTACTTC.